The 2 T cell receptor beta chains below were found in one sample sequenced in a study of CD8 T cells in Susac syndrome. Reverse transcription of 0.5 to 1 ug RNA was performed with random hexamers. One entry per CDR3 protein, called by TCRdb with MiXCR from the immunoSEQ multiplex PCR reads. Among 200,000 to 250,000 distinct CDR3 sequences listed, over 90% were seen once. Sequences were obtained from CD4+ T cells from PBMCs. Receptors originate from a human donor with Susac syndrome.

The genes are TRBV4-3 and TRBJ2-6; D remains unclear. Germline CDR1 and CDR2: LGHNA and YSLEER. V lost 1 base and J 1 base, leaving 11 bases between the germline ends. This CDR3 has 17 amino acids. In DNA form, the CDR3 reads TGCGCCAGCAGCCAAGTTGCGGACCTTTCTGGGGCCAACGTCCTGACTTTC. Encoded protein: CASSQVADLSGANVLTF.

The chain has TRBV20-1 and TRBJ2-5; 8 bases agree with TRBD2. The CDR3 covers 13 residues. V dropped 5 bases and J dropped 3; count of bases not matched to a gene: 5. Per germline, CDR1 DFQATT and CDR2 SNEGSKA (reference sequence). The CDR3 DNA follows: TGCAGTGCTGGATTGGGACTAGAAGAGACCCAGTACTTC. This codes for CSAGLGLEETQYF.